This entry lists 17 T cell receptor beta chains sequenced from one sample in a study of regulatory and conventional T cells in breast cancer. TCRdb passed the PCR reads through MiXCR, listing each CDR3 protein once. The sample has under 20,000 distinct CDR3 sequences; approximately 32% are singletons. Sequences were obtained from conventional T cells from blood. The receptors originated from a female donor in good health.

This clonotype turned up a few times. This rearrangement joins TRBV12-3 or TRBV12-4 to TRBJ2-1; 10 bases agree with TRBD1. Germline trimming cut 4 bases from V and 6 bases from J; bases unmatched to any gene: 6. The CDR3 is made up of 15 amino acids. In DNA, the CDR3 is TGTGCCAGCAGTTCCAGGGACAGGGGAGGCAATGAGCAGTTCTTC. As protein: CASSSRDRGGNEQFF.

This clonotype was counted between two and nine times. This rearrangement joins TRBV6-6 to TRBJ2-7; 9 positions match TRBD1. Germline trimming cut 2 bases from V and 4 bases from J; bases unmatched to any gene: 6. Germline CDR1 reads MNHNY; CDR2 reads SVGAGI (reference sequence). The CDR3 loop spans 15 amino acids. The CDR3 reads CASSYPSGQGYEQYF. Here the CDR3 DNA reads TGTGCCAGCAGTTACCCATCGGGACAGGGATACGAGCAGTACTTC.

Comments on this clonotype: The junction and the germline gene differ at one end; a read error may be behind it. V is TRBV7-8 and J is TRBJ2-1, with a possible D match to TRBD2 (6 bases). The CDR3 covers 14 residues. CDR1 and CDR2 from the germline V gene are SGHVS and FQNEAQ. CDR3 coding DNA: TGTGCCAGCAGCTGGGGGTGGGGGAGGAATGAGCAGCTCTTC. It codes for CASSWGWGRNEQLF.

The gene calls are TRBV19 and TRBJ2-1, with TRBD2 identical over 9 bases. The germline CDR1 and CDR2 sequences are LNHDA and SQIVND (reference sequence). The CDR3 totals 15 residues. After removal of 7 bases from V and 4 bases from J, the junction contained 8 bases not matched to a gene. The CDR3 loop is CASTTTSGVYNEQFF. CDR3 in DNA: TGTGCCAGTACTACGACTAGCGGAGTTTACAATGAGCAGTTCTTC.

This chain uses TRBV19 with TRBJ1-2; 10 nucleotides match TRBD1. Trimming at V came to 5 bases and at J to 1 base, leaving 10 bases not matched to a gene. Per the germline V gene, CDR1 is LNHDA and CDR2 is SQIVND (reference sequence). The CDR3 runs to 17 residues. CDR3: CASSPPGQGTYNYGYTF. As DNA, the CDR3 is TGTGCCAGTAGTCCTCCGGGACAGGGGACTTATAACTATGGCTACACCTTC. The full variable domain, its missing parts supplied by reference TRBV19 and TRBJ1-2, is DGGITQSPKYLFRKEGQNVTLSCEQNLNHDAMYWYRQDPGQGLRLIYYSQIVNDFQKGDIAEGYSVSREKKESFPLTVTSAQKNPTAFYLCASSPPGQGTYNYGYTFGSGTRLTVV.

In this sample, this clonotype turned up a few times. The chain is built from TRBV6-1 and TRBJ1-4; D call uncertain. V lost 5 bases to trimming and J lost 4 bases, with 17 bases between them. CDR1 MNHNS and CDR2 SASEGT come from the germline V gene. The CDR3 has 16 residues. In DNA, the CDR3 is TGTGCCAGCAGTTCTCGGATCCGAACCCATAATGAAAAACTGTTTTTT. As protein: CASSSRIRTHNEKLFF.

The rearrangement links TRBV7-2 to TRBJ1-1, with TRBD1 matching over 10 bases. Germline V gene sequence: CDR1 SGHTA, CDR2 FQGNSA. V dropped 5 bases and J dropped 10; count of bases not matched to a gene: 13. The CDR3 has 15 residues. This CDR3 is CASSPGTGEYTGAFF. CDR3 nucleotides: TGTGCCAGCAGCCCCGGGACAGGGGAGTATACGGGAGCTTTCTTT.

V and J are TRBV30 and TRBJ1-2; D call uncertain. The CDR3 is made up of 10 amino acids. Trimming took 2 bases from V and 10 from J, leaving 8 bases between them. Germline V CDR1 and CDR2: GTSNPN, SVGIG (reference sequence). CDR3 sequence (DNA): TGTGCCTGGAGTCCTCCGGCCTACACCTTC. Translated, it gives CAWSPPAYTF.

This clonotype came up a few times. V and J are TRBV6-2 or TRBV6-3 and TRBJ1-1; D is undetermined. Germline V gene data show CDR1 as MNHEY and CDR2 as SVGEGT. The CDR3 runs 13 residues. Trimming shortened V by 4 bases and J by 11 bases, and 17 bases separated the two germline ends. The CDR3 nucleotides are TGTGCCAGCAGTTCAACGGGTCTATTGGGGGCTTTCTTT. It encodes CASSSTGLLGAFF.

The chain has TRBV6-5 and TRBJ1-6; no reliable D call. Germline CDR1 and CDR2: MNHEY and SVGAGI. Trimming left V 0 bases short and J 7 bases short, with 10 bases between. The CDR3 runs 15 residues. The CDR3 bases are TGTGCCAGCAGTTACTCGGGCCCGATGAATTCACCCCTCCACTTT. This sequence encodes CASSYSGPMNSPLHF.

Concerning this clonotype itself: A clone one base away is much larger, so this may be a read error. The V gene is TRBV29-1, the J gene TRBJ1-2, with D unclear. The CDR3 loop spans 10 amino acids. With 5 bases removed from V and 8 bases from J, the gap between germline ends came to 9 bases. The germline gives CDR1 SQVTM, CDR2 ANQGSEA. The CDR3 DNA is TGCAGCGTTAACGCAGAAGGCTACACCTTC. It specifies CSVNAEGYTF.

V usage is TRBV15 and J usage is TRBJ2-7; no clear D. CDR1 LNHNV and CDR2 YYDKDF come from the germline V gene (reference sequence). The CDR3 length is 14 residues. V was trimmed by 1 base and J by 9 bases, leaving 16 bases between them. CDR3 nucleotides: TGTGCCACCAGCAGAGTAGAGACGGCGAGTGTGCAGTACTTC. It codes for CATSRVETASVQYF.

Concerning this clonotype itself: A much bigger clone sits one base away, suggesting this may be a read error. No conserved phenylalanine or tryptophan is present at the end of the CDR3, so a read error is the likely explanation. V gene TRBV4-1 combines with J gene TRBJ1-4; 11 bases are shared with TRBD1. CDR1 and CDR2 from the germline V gene are MGHRA and YSYEKL. Losses at the gene ends were 1 base for V and 0 bases for J; bases not matched to a gene: 7. The CDR3 consists of 19 residues. As DNA, the CDR3 is TGCGCCAGCAGCCAAGCAGGGACAGGGGGAATCGCAACTAATGAAAAACTGTTTTAT. It specifies CASSQAGTGGIATNEKLFY.

The chain recombines TRBV29-1 with TRBJ2-5, with 7 bases aligning to TRBD1. Trimming removed 2 bases from V and 1 base from J; junction bases left unmatched: 4. Germline-derived CDR1 and CDR2 are SQVTM and ANQGSEA. The CDR3 has 14 amino acids. DNA of the CDR3: TGCAGCGTTGAACCCCGACAGGGCCAAGAGACCCAGTACTTC. Amino acid sequence: CSVEPRQGQETQYF.

This clonotype has only a few counts. This sequence joins TRBV5-1 and TRBJ2-3, with D unresolved. Germline CDR1 reads SGHRS; CDR2 reads YFSETQ. V lost 0 bases, J lost 1 base, and 3 bases lay in between. The CDR3 is made up of 13 amino acids. In nucleotides, the CDR3 is TGCGCCAGCAGCTTGGAAGGCACAGATACGCAGTATTTT. It is translated as CASSLEGTDTQYF.

By share, this clonotype ranks as medium-sized. V and J are TRBV7-9 and TRBJ2-1; a possible D gene is TRBD1 (5 bases). CDR3 size: 15 residues. Trimming removed 5 bases from V and 0 bases from J, with 11 bases in between. Germline lookup yields CDR1 SEHNR and CDR2 FQNEAQ (reference sequence). The CDR3 DNA is TGTGCCAGCAGCCCTAGGACAACCTCCTACAATGAGCAGTTCTTC. Protein product: CASSPRTTSYNEQFF.

By proportion, this clonotype is medium-sized (0.01 to 0.1%). The chain is built from TRBV20-1 and TRBJ1-2, with a possible D match to TRBD1 (5 bases). In germline, CDR1 is DFQATT, CDR2 SNEGSKA (reference sequence). This CDR3 has 13 residues. Trimming removed 5 bases at V and 2 bases at J, with 12 bases between. The CDR3 DNA reads as TGCAGTGCTGACTCCAGGGAAAACTATGGCTACACCTTC. Amino acid sequence: CSADSRENYGYTF.